The clone carrying this T cell receptor (beta chain) was seen a few times. Its antigen remains unidentified. The entry originates in a study of T-cell reconstitution after alpha-beta-depleted transplantation in children. Overall study findings and caveats: Surviving thymic progenitors and recipient T cells were the source of high TCRbeta diversity at day 60 in some patients. Reportedly, alpha-beta T cells present about two months post-transplant originated from several hundred expanded clones of graft origin. Fresh T-cell production supplied most of the T-cell counts and diversity seen one year after transplant.

V gave up 1 base and J gave up 1 base, with 12 bases separating them. This CDR3 spans 16 amino acids. CDR1 MGHRA and CDR2 YSYEKL come from the germline V gene. Unique molecular identifiers tagged the TCRbeta library. TCRdb redid the calling of the PCR reads with MiXCR, one entry per CDR3 protein. The data contain 800,000 to 1,000,000 distinct CDR3 sequences, about 29% of them singletons. The rearrangement links TRBV4-1 to TRBJ2-3; no clear D gene. The origin of this receptor is a boy under two years old who had a stem cell transplant for SCID, so the T cells may come from the graft donor. The sample was PBMCs, mostly from graft donor cells, taken 360 days after TCRalphabeta/CD19-depleted stem cell transplant. CDR3 sequence: CASSQGNGMRTDTQYF. CDR3 DNA: TGCGCCAGCAGCCAAGGAAATGGGATGCGCACAGATACGCAGTATTTT.